The 28 T cell receptor beta chains below all came from one sample that was sequenced in a study of T cells in Graves' hyperthyroidism and ophthalmopathy. Researchers took RNA transcripts and amplified the TCR beta CDR3 regions from them. An initial round of RT-PCR targeting the TCR CDR3 relied on the HTBI primer set. TCRdb recomputed calls from the multiplex PCR reads with MiXCR, one row per CDR3 protein. Of 450,000 to 650,000 distinct CDR3 sequences in the sample, less than 25% were seen once. The sequencing input was blood. The receptors here all came from a man between 18 and 29 years old with Graves' hyperthyroidism.

There are a few counts of this clonotype. The chain links TRBV14 to TRBJ1-1; tentative D call: TRBD1 (6 bases). From germline, CDR1 is SGHDN and CDR2 FVKESK. The length of the CDR3 is 15 residues. V lost 5 bases to trimming and J lost 1 base, with 14 bases between them. The CDR3 is CASSKWGGANTEAFF. CDR3 bases: TGTGCCAGCAGCAAATGGGGGGGGGCGAACACTGAAGCTTTCTTT.

About this clonotype: At one end the junction does not follow the germline gene, possibly because of a read error. The V gene is TRBV28, the J gene TRBJ1-5; a possible D gene is TRBD1 (5 bases). The CDR3 has 16 amino acids. Per the germline V gene, CDR1 is MDHEN and CDR2 is SYDVKM. The CDR3 DNA reads TGTGCCAGCAGTTTCCCGGACGGGGCTAGCAATCAGCCTCAGCATTTT. This codes for CASSFPDGASNQPQHF.

In this sample, this clonotype turned up many times. The V call is TRBV28, the J call TRBJ2-5, with D possibly TRBD1 on 6 matching bases. The ends were cut back, 6 bases at V and 3 bases at J, with 17 bases in the middle. The germline gives CDR1 MDHEN, CDR2 SYDVKM. This CDR3 region has 15 residues. The DNA for the CDR3 is TGTGCCAGCAGCCCGGACAGATATTCTGAAGAGACCCAGTACTTC. Translating it yields CASSPDRYSEETQYF.

This clonotype was seen only once. In DNA form, the CDR3 reads TGTGCCAGCAGCTTAGACGGGGGGCCAGGGAACTATGGCTACACCTTC. Translation: CASSLDGGPGNYGYTF. The chain uses TRBV5-4 and TRBJ1-2; D is perhaps TRBD1 (6 bases). The CDR3 is 16 amino acids. V was clipped by 2 bases and J by 2 bases, with 16 bases between them. Germline CDR1 and CDR2: SGHNT and YYREEE (reference sequence).

At least ten counts were recorded for this clonotype. The chain uses TRBV6-5 and TRBJ2-5, with 11 bases aligning to TRBD2. Germline-derived CDR1 and CDR2 are MNHEY and SVGAGI. The CDR3 extends over 16 amino acids. V lost 5 bases and J lost 1; bases outside the gene matches: 6. The CDR3 nucleotides read TGTGCCAGCAGTCATACTAGCGGGGGAGTCCAAGAGACCCAGTACTTC. Translated: CASSHTSGGVQETQYF.

This clonotype occurred a few times. DNA of the CDR3: TGTGCCAGCAACCCAGGGACTAGGACAGGGGAGCAGTACTTC. Translated, it gives CASNPGTRTGEQYF. The V gene is TRBV14, the J gene TRBJ2-7; D may correspond to TRBD1 or TRBD2 (8 bases each). Between the trimmed V and J ends, which lost 7 bases and 7 bases, there was a span of 20 bases. There are 14 residues in the CDR3. CDR1 is SGHDN, CDR2 FVKESK, per germline.

This clonotype was seen repeatedly, ten times or more. This chain joins TRBV12-3 or TRBV12-4 and TRBJ1-3; D not resolved. The germline V and J ends were trimmed by 5 bases and 0 bases, with 14 bases remaining between them. This CDR3 contains 16 residues. CDR3 protein: CASSPMDGNSGNTIYF. The CDR3 coding sequence is TGTGCCAGCAGTCCGATGGACGGGAACTCTGGAAACACCATATATTTT.

This clonotype was detected ten times or more. The V gene is TRBV6-2 or TRBV6-3, the J gene TRBJ2-7, with TRBD2 as a possible D gene (6 bases). The V end lost 2 bases, the J end lost 2 bases, and 16 bases lay between the germline ends. The CDR3 contains 16 residues. Germline CDR1 reads MNHEY; CDR2 reads SVGEGT. CDR3 bases: TGTGCCAGCAGTTACCCCCCGGGGGAGCACCCCTACGAGCAGTACTTC. It specifies CASSYPPGEHPYEQYF.

The chain couples TRBV15 to TRBJ1-1; possibly TRBD1 for D (5 bases). Germline CDR1 and CDR2: LNHNV and YYDKDF (reference sequence). The CDR3 contains 15 residues. V was shortened by 0 bases and J by 1 base, with 9 bases between the two germline ends. CDR3 sequence (DNA): TGTGCCACCAGCAGAGACAAGGGGACGAACACTGAAGCTTTCTTT. Translation gives CATSRDKGTNTEAFF.

As concerns this clonotype: An end of the junction does not agree with germline; a read error may underlie this. V is TRBV9 and J is TRBJ2-5; 10 nucleotides line up with TRBD2. Germline V gene data show CDR1 as SGDLS and CDR2 as YYNGEE. CDR3 length equals 14 residues. CDR3 DNA: TGTGCCAGCAGCGTTGGAGCGGGAGGGGAGACCCAGTGCTTC. Translating gives CASSVGAGGETQCF.

This clonotype came up many times. The rearrangement joins TRBV7-9 to TRBJ2-5; 8 positions agree with TRBD2. Germline CDR1 reads SEHNR; CDR2 reads FQNEAQ (reference sequence). Losses at the gene ends were 1 base for V and 2 bases for J; bases not matched to a gene: 6. The CDR3 spans 16 residues. CDR3 region: CASSLVSGGPQETQYF. The CDR3 DNA reads TGTGCCAGCAGCTTAGTGAGCGGGGGACCTCAAGAGACCCAGTACTTC. Complete variable domain (other parts from reference TRBV7-9 and TRBJ2-5): DTGVSQNPRHKITKRGQNVTFRCDPISEHNRLYWYRQTLGQGPEFLTYFQNEAQLEKSRLLSDRFSAERPKGSFSTLEIQRTEQGDSAMYLCASSLVSGGPQETQYFGPGTRLLVL.

This clonotype was detected many times. This chain joins TRBV7-9 and TRBJ2-7; TRBD1 agrees at 8 bases. After removal of 2 bases from V and 5 bases from J, the junction contained 11 bases not matched to a gene. Germline CDR1 and CDR2: SEHNR and FQNEAQ (reference sequence). This CDR3 contains 16 residues. The CDR3 spells CASSLSIPAGGHEQYF. CDR3 nucleotide sequence: TGTGCCAGCAGCTTAAGTATTCCGGCAGGGGGCCACGAGCAGTACTTC.

As for this clonotype: The germline gene is not matched at one end of the junction; a read error may be the cause. The rearrangement links TRBV9 to TRBJ2-5, with D possibly TRBD2 on 5 matching bases. Germline CDR1 is SGDLS and CDR2 is YYNGEE. The CDR3 spans 15 residues. The CDR3, as DNA: TGTGCCAGCAGCGTAGGCCCTAGCCCCGGGGAGACCCAGGACTTC. Its protein product is CASSVGPSPGETQDF.

There are a few counts of this clonotype. Sequence at one end of the junction differs from germline and may be a read error. The rearrangement links TRBV9 to TRBJ2-4; TRBD1 matches 7 bases. This CDR3 has 14 residues. Germline V lookup: CDR1 SGDLS, CDR2 YYNGEE. CDR3 sequence reads: CASSAPGTANIKYF. As DNA, the CDR3 is TGTGCCAGCAGCGCCCCCGGGACAGCGAACATTAAGTACTTC.

The chain recombines TRBV6-1 with TRBJ2-7, with 9 bases that match TRBD2. CDR3 length: 15 amino acids. V trimming: 1 base; J trimming: 3 bases; junction bases outside the gene matches: 4. Germline CDR1 is MNHNS and CDR2 is SASEGT. The CDR3 region is CASSEVLAGFYEQYF. Here the CDR3 DNA reads TGTGCCAGCAGTGAAGTTCTAGCGGGATTCTACGAGCAGTACTTC.

The chain carries TRBV5-5 and TRBJ2-4, with D possibly TRBD2 on 6 matching bases. Trimming took off 1 base at V and 4 bases at J, with 9 bases between the two ends. This CDR3 contains 14 residues. Germline V gives CDR1 SGHKS, CDR2 YYEKEE (reference sequence). This CDR3 reads CASSLSGEKNIQYF. The CDR3 bases are TGTGCCAGCAGCTTGTCGGGAGAGAAAAACATTCAGTACTTC.

There are many counts of this clonotype. The rearrangement links TRBV11-2 to TRBJ1-1; possible D gene TRBD1, 5 bases. This CDR3 region has 18 residues. Germline V gene lookup returns CDR1 SGHAT and CDR2 FQNNGV. V dropped 5 bases and J dropped 4 bases, with 26 bases sitting between them. CDR3 loop: CASSLYGTGSGRGTEAFF. CDR3 DNA: TGTGCCAGCAGCCTTTACGGGACGGGTTCCGGGCGTGGCACTGAAGCTTTCTTT.

This clonotype was found many times. This chain links TRBV6-5 with TRBJ1-2; D not resolved. V gave up 2 bases and J gave up 0 bases, with 4 bases separating them. Per the germline V gene, CDR1 is MNHEY and CDR2 is SVGAGI. The CDR3 consists of 13 residues. The CDR3 reads CASSYMANYGYTF. CDR3 bases: TGTGCCAGCAGTTACATGGCTAACTATGGCTACACCTTC.

The V gene is TRBV19, the J gene TRBJ2-6, with a tentative D call TRBD1 (7 bases). Trimming cost V 2 bases and J 0 bases, with 17 bases left between them. The CDR3 is 19 amino acids. Germline V gene lookup returns CDR1 LNHDA and CDR2 SQIVND (reference sequence). Here the CDR3 DNA reads TGTGCCAGTAGTATAACGGCGGCAGGGGGGCCCTCTGGGGCCAACGTCCTGACTTTC. Translating gives CASSITAAGGPSGANVLTF.

This clonotype was found many times. The chain uses TRBV12-3 or TRBV12-4 and TRBJ1-3; D not certain. The CDR3 consists of 14 residues. The germline V and J ends were trimmed by 1 base and 6 bases, with 10 bases remaining between them. DNA for the CDR3: TGTGCCAGCAGTTTAGGAGGACGCGCAAACACCATATATTTT. This gives the protein CASSLGGRANTIYF.

Ten or more counts support this clonotype. The gene calls are TRBV19 and TRBJ1-5; TRBD1 might be the D (5 bases). Germline V CDR1 and CDR2: LNHDA, SQIVND (reference sequence). Trimming took 4 bases from V and 3 from J, leaving 13 bases between them. This CDR3 contains 15 residues. The CDR3: CASSTWDRDNQPQHF. The CDR3 DNA follows: TGTGCCAGTAGTACTTGGGACCGAGACAATCAGCCCCAGCATTTT.

This chain uses TRBV28 with TRBJ2-7; D may match TRBD1 or TRBD2 (5 bases each). Trimming cost V 2 bases and J 2 bases, with 13 bases left between them. Germline CDR1 MDHEN, CDR2 SYDVKM. The CDR3 is made up of 15 amino acids. This CDR3 is CASSLRGAQTYEQYF. CDR3 DNA sequence: TGTGCCAGCAGTTTAAGAGGGGCCCAAACCTACGAGCAGTACTTC.

This clonotype has a count of ten or more. V is TRBV28 and J is TRBJ1-1, with D possibly TRBD1 on 5 matching bases. Trimming left V 6 bases short and J 4 bases short, with 12 bases between. Germline loops: CDR1 MDHEN, CDR2 SYDVKM. The CDR3 is made up of 13 amino acids. CDR3 bases: TGTGCCAGCAGACCAAGGGGAATCACTGAAGCTTTCTTT. Its translation is CASRPRGITEAFF.

The chain links TRBV2 to TRBJ2-2; D may be TRBD2 (6 bases). CDR3 length: 13 amino acids. Deletions cut 6 bases from V and 5 bases from J, with 10 bases between. CDR1 SNHLY and CDR2 FYNNEI come from the germline V gene. The CDR3 reads CASRGGETGELFF. CDR3 nucleotide sequence: TGTGCCAGCAGGGGGGGTGAAACCGGGGAGCTGTTTTTT.

The rearrangement uses TRBV6-1 and TRBJ1-1; TRBD1 matches at 12 bases. The germline CDR1 and CDR2 sequences are MNHNS and SASEGT. Losses at the gene ends were 6 bases for V and 4 bases for J; bases not matched to a gene: 9. CDR3 size: 16 residues. In nucleotides, the CDR3 is TGTGCCAGCAGCCGGGACAGGGGGCAACAGTTCACTGAAGCTTTCTTT. Residues: CASSRDRGQQFTEAFF.

This clonotype was detected many times. V and J are TRBV12-3 or TRBV12-4 and TRBJ1-1, with a weak D call TRBD1 (6 bases). The CDR3 sequence is 16 residues long. V was cut by 5 bases and J by 0 bases, with 16 bases left in between. In DNA form, the CDR3 reads TGTGCCAGCAGTCAAATAGGGGGGATCCTGAACACTGAAGCTTTCTTT. It translates to CASSQIGGILNTEAFF.

This clonotype was detected many times. The germline gene is not matched at one end of the junction; a read error may be the cause. The V and J genes are TRBV7-7 and TRBJ2-7; 10 bases are a match to TRBD1. The CDR3 totals 14 residues. Germline V gene lookup returns CDR1 SSHAT and CDR2 FNYEAQ (reference sequence). CDR3 residues: CASSSGTGEYEQYF. CDR3 nucleotide sequence: TGTGCTAGCAGCTCCGGGACAGGGGAATACGAGCAGTACTTC.

CDR3 in amino acids: CASSQEGPSNQPQHF. The CDR3 DNA reads TGTGCCAGCAGCCAAGAGGGGCCTAGCAATCAGCCCCAGCATTTT. V is TRBV3-1 and J is TRBJ1-5; possibly TRBD1 for D (5 bases). The CDR3 is 15 residues long. Between the trimmed V and J ends, which lost 0 bases and 0 bases, there was a span of 6 bases. Looked up from germline, CDR1 is LGHDT and CDR2 is YNNKEL (reference sequence).